The table lists the clone carrying this TCR beta chain with a count of one. What it binds is not known. V was pared by 5 bases and J by 6 bases, with 17 bases between. From germline, CDR1 is LNHNV and CDR2 YYDKDF (reference sequence). The CDR3 has 15 residues. Assay: immunoSEQ multiplex PCR; the TCRdb copy retains only in-frame clones and omits some. The sample contains fewer than 200,000 clones, more than 70% of which appear only once. This sample stems from a study of T cell responses to AZD1222 COVID-19 vaccine. Study-level results: Spike as a whole was targeted by vaccine-associated CD4 TCRs, dominant at 160-218 and 743-854. The donor cohort was predominantly white British with a female majority, and clonal diversity may have been underestimated. Just a handful of people given AZD1222 tested seropositive at baseline. Two AZD1222 doses significantly raised spike-specific TCR breadth and depth over controls.

The source was peripheral blood, collected 28 days after the second AZD1222 dose. The TCR was taken from an adult who received the AZD1222 COVID-19 vaccine. The chain uses TRBV15 and TRBJ2-1; tentatively, D is TRBD2 (6 bases). The CDR3 nucleotides are TGTGCCACCAGCGCCACCGGGACTGGGGGCAATGAGCAGTTCTTC. Translating gives CATSATGTGGNEQFF.